The 11 T cell receptor beta chains below come from one sample, sequenced in a study of T cells in Graves' hyperthyroidism and ophthalmopathy. RNA transcripts were the template for amplifying TCR beta CDR3 regions. A set of HTBI primers served as the primers for a first-round RT-PCR of the TCR CDR3. MiXCR was run by TCRdb on the multiplex PCR reads, yielding one entry per CDR3 protein. The sample yields roughly 420,000 distinct CDR3 sequences, less than 20% seen once. Specimen: blood. These TCRs come from a woman under 30 with Graves' hyperthyroidism.

This clonotype has at least ten counts. The chain uses TRBV10-3 and TRBJ1-6; 8 positions match TRBD1. Germline CDR1 and CDR2: ENHRY and SYGVKD. The CDR3 is 13 residues long. The junction had 7 bases not matched to a gene; V was cut back by 6 bases and J by 12 bases. CDR3 DNA sequence: TGTGCCATCAGAGCCAGGGGGCTGAAACCCCTCCACTTT. Translating gives CAIRARGLKPLHF.

This clonotype was recorded many times. The genes are TRBV5-1 and TRBJ2-3; D is uncertain. V was cut by 3 bases and J by 5 bases, with 13 bases left in between. This CDR3 comprises 14 residues. Germline V lookup: CDR1 SGHRS, CDR2 YFSETQ. CDR3 coding DNA: TGCGCCAGCAGCTACGGGTCAGAGGAAGATACGCAGTATTTT. Its protein product is CASSYGSEEDTQYF.

DNA of the CDR3: TGTGCCAGCAGGCGTGGGACGGCTGGAAACACCATATATTTT. Protein sequence: CASRRGTAGNTIYF. The J gene is TRBJ1-3, the V gene TRBV27, with D possibly TRBD1 on 5 matching bases. Germline V gene sequence: CDR1 MNHEY, CDR2 SMNVEV (reference sequence). Trimming took 6 bases from V and 2 from J, leaving 11 bases between them. This CDR3 comprises 14 residues.

This clonotype was counted many times. V is TRBV18 and J is TRBJ2-4; D uncertain. Germline lookup yields CDR1 KGHSH and CDR2 LQKENI. Between the trimmed V and J ends, which lost 1 base and 0 bases, there was a span of 7 bases. The CDR3 sequence is 15 residues long. DNA of the CDR3: TGTGCCAGCTCACCACTTGCGCGAGCCAAAAACATTCAGTACTTC. Amino acid sequence: CASSPLARAKNIQYF.

V gene TRBV28 combines with J gene TRBJ2-3; 7 bases agree with TRBD2. CDR3 length: 15 residues. With 3 bases clipped from V and 6 bases from J, the junction kept 9 bases outside the gene matches. CDR1 MDHEN and CDR2 SYDVKM come from the germline V gene. The CDR3 nucleotides are TGTGCCAGCAGTTTTCCCGGGGCCGGGGGGGATACGCAGTATTTT. Translation gives CASSFPGAGGDTQYF.

The rearrangement uses TRBV20-1 and TRBJ1-2; D unresolved. V lost 2 bases and J lost 8, with 9 bases in between. The V gene's germline CDR1 is DFQATT and CDR2 SNEGSKA (reference sequence). CDR3 length: 11 residues. DNA of the CDR3: TGCAGTGCTAGACAGACCGGCGGCTACACCTTC. Its translation: CSARQTGGYTF.

This clonotype was detected ten times or more. The chain is built from TRBV18 and TRBJ2-3; 7 bases map to TRBD1. The length of the CDR3 is 16 residues. Germline trimming cut 1 base from V and 3 bases from J; bases unmatched to any gene: 7. The germline gives CDR1 KGHSH, CDR2 LQKENI. DNA for the CDR3: TGTGCCAGCTCACCACTGGTGGCAGGGGGTACAGATACGCAGTATTTT. Translating it yields CASSPLVAGGTDTQYF.

This clonotype was observed many times. The chain couples TRBV18 to TRBJ1-2; the match to TRBD1 covers 8 bases. Trimming at V came to 0 bases and at J to 7 bases, leaving 7 bases not matched to a gene. CDR1 and CDR2 from the germline V gene are KGHSH and LQKENI. The CDR3 is 15 amino acids. CDR3 protein: CASSPPRAGGFGYTF. CDR3 DNA sequence: TGTGCCAGCTCACCACCTCGGGCAGGGGGCTTTGGCTACACCTTC.

This clonotype was recorded at least ten times. The V gene is TRBV5-6, the J gene TRBJ2-1; possible D gene TRBD2, 6 bases. CDR3 length equals 15 residues. CDR1 and CDR2 from the germline V gene are SGHDT and YYEEEE. V was shortened by 3 bases and J by 3 bases, with 13 bases between the two germline ends. The CDR3 DNA follows: TGTGCCAGCAGCTCCGCTGGGACTTTCTACAATGAGCAGTTCTTC. Amino acids: CASSSAGTFYNEQFF.

This clonotype was seen just once. The chain has TRBV6-2 or TRBV6-3 and TRBJ1-3; 7 bases align to TRBD1. Germline CDR1 MNHEY, CDR2 SVGEGT. The CDR3 sequence is 15 residues long. Unmatched junction bases numbered 8, after V lost 5 bases and J lost 4 bases. CDR3 coding DNA: TGTGCCAGCAGTCTAAAAGGACAGGCCGGAAACACCATATATTTT. This sequence encodes CASSLKGQAGNTIYF.

This clonotype was found many times. This chain's CDR3 is CASSIGGGEETQYF. Written as DNA, the CDR3 is TGTGCCAGTAGTATAGGAGGGGGGGAGGAGACCCAGTACTTC. The rearrangement links TRBV19 to TRBJ2-5; possible D gene TRBD2, 7 bases. The length of the CDR3 is 14 residues. Germline V CDR1 and CDR2: LNHDA, SQIVND (reference sequence). V was cut by 1 base and J by 5 bases, with 11 bases left in between.